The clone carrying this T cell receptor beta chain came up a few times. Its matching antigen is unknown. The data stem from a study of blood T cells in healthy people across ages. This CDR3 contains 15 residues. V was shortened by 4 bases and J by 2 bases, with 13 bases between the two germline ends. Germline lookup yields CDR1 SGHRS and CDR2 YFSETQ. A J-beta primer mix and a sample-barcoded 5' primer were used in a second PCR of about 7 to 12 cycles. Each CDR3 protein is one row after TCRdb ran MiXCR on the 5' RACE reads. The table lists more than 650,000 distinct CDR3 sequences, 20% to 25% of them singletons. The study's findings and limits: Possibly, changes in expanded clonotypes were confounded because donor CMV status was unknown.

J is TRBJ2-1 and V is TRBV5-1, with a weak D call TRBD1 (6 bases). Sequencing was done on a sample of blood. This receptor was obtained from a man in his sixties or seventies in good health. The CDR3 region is CASSAQGNTYNEQFF. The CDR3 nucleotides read TGCGCCAGCAGCGCACAGGGTAACACCTACAATGAGCAGTTCTTC.